Listed here are 3 T cell receptor beta chains from one sample, sequenced in a study of cytomegalovirus exposure and HLA in healthy donors. Method: immunoSEQ multiplex PCR; TCRdb's copy keeps in-frame clones and lacks some. The table lists over 200,000 clones, around 87% of them singletons, with approximately 0.34% in the top ten. The sample consisted of PBMCs. Receptor source: a woman younger than 35 in good health and CMV-seronegative.

This chain joins TRBV5-1 and TRBJ2-3, with 9 bases identical to TRBD2. The CDR3 contains 17 residues. Per germline, CDR1 SGHRS and CDR2 YFSETQ. Unmatched junction bases numbered 9, after V lost 4 bases and J lost 0 bases. CDR3 bases: TGCGCCAGCAGCCTGGAATGGAGCGGGGGGAGCACAGATACGCAGTATTTT. It encodes CASSLEWSGGSTDTQYF.

The J gene is TRBJ1-6, the V gene TRBV28, with D unresolved. Germline assignment: CDR1 MDHEN and CDR2 SYDVKM. With 6 bases removed from V and 14 bases from J, the gap between germline ends came to 17 bases. This CDR3 is built from 13 residues. The CDR3 reads CASRLGRVLALHF. The CDR3 DNA follows: TGTGCCAGCAGGCTAGGTCGCGTGTTAGCCCTCCACTTT.

The V call is TRBV7-8, the J call TRBJ1-1; the D gene is possibly TRBD1 (5 bases). From germline, CDR1 is SGHVS and CDR2 FQNEAQ. The CDR3 sequence is 15 residues long. Trimming shortened V by 1 base and J by 3 bases, and 12 bases separated the two germline ends. CDR3 residues: CASSLGQLPDTEAFF. The CDR3 DNA reads as TGTGCCAGCAGCTTAGGACAGTTGCCGGACACTGAAGCTTTCTTT.